This TCR beta chain derives from a study of blood T cell repertoires in COVID-19. Background on the study: The United States, Italy and Spain were the sources of the acute and convalescent COVID-19 samples. The cDNA or gDNA used as material had been derived from T cells, B-cell-depleted T cells, or PBMCs.

In the authors' methods: Cell counts per sample came from amplifying reference gene primers. The assay was immunoSEQ multiplex PCR, and TCRdb's table has in-frame clones only and misses some. V, J and clone size are taken as reported in that table, and D and trimming were inferred from the DNA itself. The sample lists approximately 160,000 clones, under 95% occurring once. The CDR3 spans 15 residues. In germline, CDR1 is SGHRS, CDR2 YFSETQ. V lost 2 bases to trimming and J lost 2 bases; unmatched junction nucleotides: 6. The sequencing input was peripheral blood. This rearrangement joins TRBV5-1 to TRBJ1-2; 7 bases are shared with TRBD1. The clonotype comes from a man between 60 and 75 years old with active or convalescent COVID-19. CDR3 coding DNA: TGCGCCAGCAGCTTAACGACAGGGTCGAACTATGGCTACACCTTC. It translates to CASSLTTGSNYGYTF.